What follows describes a single T cell receptor beta chain. V lost 3 bases to trimming and J lost 6 bases; unmatched junction nucleotides: 6. Germline CDR1 reads MNHEY; CDR2 reads SMNVEV (reference sequence). The CDR3 sequence is 15 residues long. The PCR made use of 60 Vbeta and 13 Jbeta primers. Produced via immunoSEQ multiplex PCR; TCRdb's table is partial and in-frame only. There are 100,000 to 150,000 clones in the sample; around nine tenths occur only once, and around 5.2% lies in the top ten. These data come from a study of cytomegalovirus exposure and HLA in healthy donors. The chain has TRBV27 and TRBJ2-2, with 8 bases identical to TRBD2. The TCR was taken from a young woman in good health and CMV-seronegative. The sequencing sample was made of PBMCs. The CDR3 spells CASSFILAGAGELFF. For the CDR3, the DNA is TGTGCCAGCAGTTTTATCCTAGCGGGTGCCGGGGAGCTGTTTTTT.